This passage covers 13 T cell receptor beta chains from one sample sequenced in a study of T cells after posttransplantation cyclophosphamide. Control samples came 1 year after myeloablative marrow transplants with methotrexate plus calcineurin inhibitor. Data came from immunoSEQ multiplex PCR; TCRdb stores just in-frame clones and leaves some out. The repertoire holds 15,000 to 20,000 clones, with 75% to 90% as singletons. The sample was PBMCs, taken after allogeneic stem cell transplant with calcineurin inhibitor and methotrexate. These receptors were taken from a female patient in her late teens or twenties who received an allogeneic stem cell transplant from an unrelated donor, was CMV-positive, and had acute and chronic GVHD. The graft donor may have given rise to some T cells.

The rearrangement joins TRBV10-3 to TRBJ2-2; TRBD2 matches 13 bases. The junction had 11 bases not matched to a gene; V was cut back by 5 bases and J by 5 bases. The length of the CDR3 is 18 residues. Germline-derived CDR1 and CDR2 are ENHRY and SYGVKD. CDR3 in DNA: TGTGCCATCAGTTTCTTGAGGACTAGCGGGAGTTTTACCGGGGAGCTGTTTTTT. Translating gives CAISFLRTSGSFTGELFF.

V and J are TRBV18 and TRBJ2-7; 7 bases agree with TRBD1. The J segment lost 1 base and the V segment lost 8 bases, leaving 8 bases of the junction unmatched. This CDR3 region has 14 residues. Germline V gene sequence: CDR1 KGHSH, CDR2 LQKENI. CDR3: CASTSGTVSYEQYF. The CDR3 coding sequence is TGTGCCAGCACCTCCGGGACAGTGTCCTACGAGCAGTACTTC.

The chain links TRBV25-1 to TRBJ2-2; TRBD2 matches at 7 bases. The CDR3 runs to 17 residues. Germline V gene sequence: CDR1 MGHDK, CDR2 SYGVNS. Trimming removed 1 base from V and 4 bases from J; junction bases left unmatched: 9. As DNA, the CDR3 is TGTGCCAGCAGTGAATTTAGTCGGGACTACTCCACCGGGGAGCTGTTTTTT. Its translation is CASSEFSRDYSTGELFF.

The chain recombines TRBV6-6 with TRBJ2-1, with D maybe TRBD2 (6 bases). Germline CDR1 MNHNY, CDR2 SVGAGI (reference sequence). The CDR3 is 14 amino acids. Trimming cost V 8 bases and J 5 bases, with 16 bases left between them. In DNA form, the CDR3 reads TGTGCCAGCGACTGGGGGAGGCCCAACAATGAGCAGTTCTTC. As protein: CASDWGRPNNEQFF.

This clone appeared a few times. This chain links TRBV27 with TRBJ2-7; D remains ambiguous. The CDR3 has 13 amino acids. The V gene lost 1 base and the J gene lost 1 base, with 5 bases spanning the gap. Germline V gene lookup returns CDR1 MNHEY and CDR2 SMNVEV (reference sequence). The CDR3 loop reads CASSLYGSYEQYF. CDR3 sequence (DNA): TGTGCCAGCAGTTTATACGGGTCCTACGAGCAGTACTTC.

The chain couples TRBV29-1 to TRBJ2-1, with 10 positions matching TRBD2. V trimming: 7 bases; J trimming: 3 bases; junction bases outside the gene matches: 6. The V gene's germline CDR1 is SQVTM and CDR2 ANQGSEA. CDR3 size: 14 residues. CDR3: CSAWPSGSYNEQFF. The CDR3 bases are TGCAGCGCTTGGCCTAGCGGGAGCTACAATGAGCAGTTCTTC.

This rearrangement joins TRBV11-2 to TRBJ2-3, with 10 bases fitting TRBD2. CDR1 and CDR2 from the germline V gene are SGHAT and FQNNGV. This CDR3 spans 14 amino acids. V was clipped by 4 bases and J by 3 bases; unmatched bases: 1. CDR3 nucleotide sequence: TGTGCCAGCAGCTCACTAGCGGGGACAGATACGCAGTATTTT. Translated, it gives CASSSLAGTDTQYF.

The CDR3 coding sequence is TGTGCCAGCAGACCTGGACTAGCGGGAATTTCAGATACGCAGTATTTT. This encodes CASRPGLAGISDTQYF. The rearrangement joins TRBV7-9 to TRBJ2-3; 12 bases are a match to TRBD2. The CDR3 runs 16 residues. The germline gives CDR1 SEHNR, CDR2 FQNEAQ (reference sequence). Trimming removed 6 bases from V and 4 bases from J; junction bases left unmatched: 8.

This clone has only one observation. The V gene is TRBV6-5, the J gene TRBJ2-7; 8 bases are shared with TRBD1. Germline loops: CDR1 MNHEY, CDR2 SVGAGI. CDR3 length equals 13 residues. V was pared by 8 bases and J by 7 bases, with 10 bases of the junction left unmatched. CDR3 bases: TGTGCCAGCCAGCGGACAGGGAATAGGGAGCAGTACTTC. Translating it yields CASQRTGNREQYF.

The chain couples TRBV7-9 to TRBJ2-4, with TRBD1 matching over 7 bases. The trim removed 3 bases at V and 0 bases at J, leaving 5 bases unmatched. CDR1 is SEHNR and CDR2 is FQNEAQ in the germline V gene (reference sequence). This CDR3 has 16 residues. The CDR3 protein is CASSFSDRAAKNIQYF. The CDR3 coding sequence is TGTGCCAGCAGCTTTTCCGACAGGGCAGCCAAAAACATTCAGTACTTC. Using reference TRBV7-9 and TRBJ2-4 for the parts outside the CDR3, the full variable domain is DTGVSQNPRHKITKRGQNVTFRCDPISEHNRLYWYRQTLGQGPEFLTYFQNEAQLEKSRLLSDRFSAERPKGSFSTLEIQRTEQGDSAMYLCASSFSDRAAKNIQYFGAGTRLSVL.

The gene calls are TRBV19 and TRBJ2-7; maybe TRBD2 (6 bases). There are 14 residues in the CDR3. Germline V CDR1 and CDR2: LNHDA, SQIVND (reference sequence). Trimming took 9 bases from V and 0 from J, leaving 15 bases between them. The CDR3 DNA follows: TGTGCCAGCGAGCATCGGAGGGGCTCCTACGAGCAGTACTTC. It translates to CASEHRRGSYEQYF.

This chain connects TRBV6-1 to TRBJ2-7; D is perhaps TRBD1 (6 bases). V was pared by 7 bases and J by 3 bases, with 13 bases between. The CDR3 length is 13 residues. Germline V gene sequence: CDR1 MNHNS, CDR2 SASEGT. CDR3 residues: CASTPDRYYEQYF. For the CDR3, the DNA is TGTGCCAGCACCCCAGACAGGTACTACGAGCAGTACTTC.

The J gene is TRBJ1-2, the V gene TRBV5-1; the match to TRBD1 covers 8 bases. Germline CDR1 SGHRS, CDR2 YFSETQ. J gave up 7 bases and V 0 bases, and 5 bases lay outside the gene matches. CDR3 length: 14 amino acids. DNA of the CDR3: TGCGCCAGCAGCTTGGCCCAGGGGGCAGGTGGCTACACCTTC. Protein: CASSLAQGAGGYTF.